This entry concerns a single T cell receptor (beta chain). This clonotype is medium-sized (0.01 to 0.1%) on the basis of its frequency; no count is available. No antigen is known for it. A Human TCR Profiling Kit was used to prepare UMI-labeled 5' RACE TCRbeta libraries. Every TCRbeta library was prepared in parallel with an identical number of PCR cycles. The published analysis was carried out like this. Between 3,000 and 18,000 functional CDR3beta clonotypes were contained in each TCRbeta library. MIGEC 1.2.9 was used for UMI extraction and consensus assembly, with a minimum of three reads required per UMI. MiXCR 3.0.3 was used to extract the in-frame CDR3beta repertoires. Each sample was downsampled to 42,000 randomly selected UMIs before diversity metrics were calculated in VDJtools 1.2.1. For the top 3,000 clones of each sample pair, the repertoire overlap metrics D, R and F2 were calculated in VDJtools. TCRdb reprocessed the reads, so every CDR3 protein sequence counts as one entry and DNA is not shown. It is TCRdb's table, rather than the study itself, that gives the V and J calls and clone size. This sample's records show roughly 10,000 distinct CDR3 sequences. Clones ranked in the top ten supply about 19% of the sample.

This sample is drawn from a study of human CD8 memory T cell subsets (dated by TCRdb to about 2020). With respect to the entire study: To assess how stem-like (TSTEM), progenitor exhausted-like (TPEX) and effector memory CD8+ T cell subsets are clonally related, the TCRbeta repertoires of these three subsets were compared. TCRbeta repertoires were obtained from TSTEM, TPEX and effector memory subsets contributed by each of over five donors. The study at large found these results: Chao1 estimates suggested greater repertoire diversity in TSTEM than in TPEX subsets, potentially reflecting a broader range of specificities. Normalized Shannon-Wiener diversity was similarly high in the TSTEM and TPEX subsets, while the effector memory subsets were comparatively less diverse. Clonotypes were shared with effector memory cells by both stem-like subsets, but only minimal overlap was found between TSTEM and TPEX repertoires, suggesting distinct antigen spectra. Only TCRbeta chains were sequenced, and repertoire comparisons rested on five or six donors tested with paired t-tests and Bonferroni correction.

Density gradient separation was used to isolate peripheral blood mononuclear cells from healthy donor buffy coats. In the study, total CD8+ T cells were enriched by negative magnetic separation with EasySep or MojoSort CD8+ T cell isolation kits. An RNeasy Mini Kit was used to extract total RNA from duplicate vials of approximately 140,000 sorted CD8+ T cells per subset. The PBMCs were used either fresh or after being cryopreserved in fetal bovine serum with around 10% DMSO. CD8+ T cell subsets were sorted to purity by fluorescence-activated cell sorting on a FACSAria III. Specimen: CD8+ T cells from PBMCs. The TCR comes from a human donor in good health.

CDR3 sequence: CASSSPVTAGNEQFF. The receptor chain draws on TRBV4-1 and TRBJ2-1; TCRdb reports TRBD2, a call that lacks DNA to check it against. From a lookup of the germline V gene, CDR1 and CDR2 are MGHRA and YSYEKL. Spanning cysteine to phenylalanine, the CDR3 consists of 15 amino acids. The entry carries no DNA sequence.